These T cell receptor beta chains were read from a single sample in a study of shared clonotypes between healthy human individuals. Profiled with immunoSEQ multiplex PCR; TCRdb holds only in-frame clones, not every one. Here the sample spans 500,000 to 550,000 clones, about 96% being singletons. Specimen: naive CD4+ T cells sorted from blood. The receptors originated from a woman in her 30s in good health. Both conserved end residues are part of each CDR3. Where a row states a size, it is once, few, many or the class of an expanded clone; other rows omit it.

V: TRBV6-5; size: .; CDR3: CASSPQWDRGHGYTF
V: TRBV18; size: .; CDR3: CASSLTTGSYEQYF
V: TRBV11-1; size: .; CDR3: CASSVGQGMTNEKLFF
V: TRBV28; size: .; CDR3: CASEDVPLNTEAFF
V: TRBV19; size: .; CDR3: CASSTIFTRKSTYEQYF
V: TRBV28; size: .; CDR3: CATLERNTGELFF
V: TRBV27; size: .; CDR3: CASSLTGGAGTGELFF
V: TRBV4-2; size: .; CDR3: CASKGGASGRTDTQYF
V: TRBV7-9; size: .; CDR3: CASSFSRGTDTQYF
V: TRBV4-1; size: .; CDR3: CASSHPPKKDTQYF
V: TRBV28; size: .; CDR3: CASSHRTSGHRYEQYF
V: TRBV7-9; size: .; CDR3: CASSLAGTNQPQHF
V: TRBV2; size: .; CDR3: CASSEIRNTGELFF
V: TRBV27; size: once; CDR3: CASRPWDRVSEQYF
V: TRBV11-2; size: .; CDR3: CASSFFGYLAEQYF
V: TRBV2; size: .; CDR3: CASSETKGSGPVEQYF
V: TRBV28; size: .; CDR3: CASSPSGSQTNEQFF
V: TRBV9; size: .; CDR3: CASSATGTPYNEQFF
V: TRBV27; size: .; CDR3: CASGLAGGLNEQFF
V: TRBV28; size: .; CDR3: CASRGASGRTGELFF
V: TRBV30; size: .; CDR3: CAWSVRGQTPQHF
V: TRBV15; size: .; CDR3: CATSRDRVATNEKLFF
V: TRBV7-9; size: .; CDR3: CASSLGRWGNGYTF
V: TRBV6-1; size: .; CDR3: CASSGGTSGIVGELFF
V: TRBV2; size: .; CDR3: CASRSGTSSFYEQYF
V: TRBV5-1; size: .; CDR3: CASSLATGPGETQYF